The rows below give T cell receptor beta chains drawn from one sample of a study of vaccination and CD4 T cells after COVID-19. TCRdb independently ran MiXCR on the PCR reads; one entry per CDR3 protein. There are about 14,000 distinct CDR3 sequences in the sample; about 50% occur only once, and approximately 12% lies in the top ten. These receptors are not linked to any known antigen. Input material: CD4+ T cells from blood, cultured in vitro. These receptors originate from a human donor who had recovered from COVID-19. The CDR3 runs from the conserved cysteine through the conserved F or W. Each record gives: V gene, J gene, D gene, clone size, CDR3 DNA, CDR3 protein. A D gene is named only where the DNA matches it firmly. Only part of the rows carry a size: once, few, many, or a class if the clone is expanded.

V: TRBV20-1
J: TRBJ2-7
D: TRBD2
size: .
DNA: TGCAGTGCGATTAGCGGGAGAGGTCCATACGAGCAGTACTTC
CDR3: CSAISGRGPYEQYF

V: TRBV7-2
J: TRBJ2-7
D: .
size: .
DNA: TGTGCCAGCAGCCAACCCCGGGAGAGGGACGAGCAGTACTTC
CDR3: CASSQPRERDEQYF

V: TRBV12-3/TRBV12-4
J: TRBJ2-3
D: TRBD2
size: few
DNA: TGTGCCAGCAGTCCCTGGCGGACTAGGTTTGCTGGCACAGATACGCAGTATTTT
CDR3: CASSPWRTRFAGTDTQYF

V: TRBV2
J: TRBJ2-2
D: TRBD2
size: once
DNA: TGTGCCAGCAGTGCACTAGCGGCGACAAACACCGGGGAGCTGTTTTTT
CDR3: CASSALAATNTGELFF

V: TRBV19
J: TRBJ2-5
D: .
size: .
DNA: TGTGCCAGTAGGATCACCTTTATAACAGAGTACCAGGGTGAGACCCAGTACTTC
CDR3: CASRITFITEYQGETQYF

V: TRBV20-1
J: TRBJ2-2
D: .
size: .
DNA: TGCAGTGCCAAAACAGGTTTCGCGAACACCGGGGAGCTGTTTTTT
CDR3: CSAKTGFANTGELFF

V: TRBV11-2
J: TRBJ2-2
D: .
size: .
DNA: TGTGCCAGCAGCTTTTACCGGGAGCTGTTTTTT
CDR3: CASSFYRELFF

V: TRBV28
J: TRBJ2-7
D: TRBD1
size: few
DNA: TGTGCCAGCAGCGAACCGGGACAGGGGGGCTACGAGCAGTACTTC
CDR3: CASSEPGQGGYEQYF

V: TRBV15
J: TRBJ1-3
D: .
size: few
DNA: TGTGCCACCGCCAAAGCCGGTTATGGAAACACCATATATTTT
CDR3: CATAKAGYGNTIYF

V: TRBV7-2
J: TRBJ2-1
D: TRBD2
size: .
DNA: TGTGCCAGCAGCTTACGGGGGGTTGGAGCGGGCCACAATGAGCAGTTCTTC
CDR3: CASSLRGVGAGHNEQFF

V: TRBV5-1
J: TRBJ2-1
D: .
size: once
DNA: TGCGCCAGCAGCTTAGACAGCTCCTACAATGAGCAGTTCTTC
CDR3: CASSLDSSYNEQFF

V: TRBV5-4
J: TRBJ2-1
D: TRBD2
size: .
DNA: TGTGCCAGCAGCTCGGGACTAGCGGGGGGCTACAATGAGCAGTTCTTC
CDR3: CASSSGLAGGYNEQFF

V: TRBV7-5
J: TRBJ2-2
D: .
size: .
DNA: .
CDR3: CISVSEALTGRELFF

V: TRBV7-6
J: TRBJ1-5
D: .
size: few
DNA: TGTGCCAGCAGCTCGGACAACAATCAGCCCCAGCATTTT
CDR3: CASSSDNNQPQHF

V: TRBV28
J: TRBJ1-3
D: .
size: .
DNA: TGTGCCAGCAAGGAGGTTAGCTCTGGAAACACCATATATTTT
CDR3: CASKEVSSGNTIYF

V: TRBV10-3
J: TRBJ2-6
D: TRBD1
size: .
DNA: TGTGCCATCAGTGAAACAGGGGGCCGTGGGGCCAACGTCCTGACTTTC
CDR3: CAISETGGRGANVLTF

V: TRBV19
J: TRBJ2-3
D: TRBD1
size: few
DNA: TGTGCCAGTAATCGGCAGGGGGTGGCAGATACGCAGTATTTT
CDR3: CASNRQGVADTQYF

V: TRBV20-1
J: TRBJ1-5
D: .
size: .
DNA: TGCAGTGCTAGAGATTATAAGTTATTGAATCAGCCCCAGCATTTT
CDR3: CSARDYKLLNQPQHF

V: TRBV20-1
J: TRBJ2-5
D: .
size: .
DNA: TGCAGTGCTGTCCCTCTCAAAAGCGGCCAAGAGACCCAGTACTTC
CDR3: CSAVPLKSGQETQYF

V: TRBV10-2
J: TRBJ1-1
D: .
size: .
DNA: TGCGCCAGCAGTTCGACGAACACTGAAGCTTTCTTT
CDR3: CASSSTNTEAFF

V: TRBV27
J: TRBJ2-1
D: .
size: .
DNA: TGTGCCAGCACCCCTCCGTGGGGGAATGAGCAGTTCTTC
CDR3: CASTPPWGNEQFF

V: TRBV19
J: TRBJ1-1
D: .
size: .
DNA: TGTGCCAGTAGTATTTTGGGGGCGGGCACTGAAGCTTTCTTT
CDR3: CASSILGAGTEAFF

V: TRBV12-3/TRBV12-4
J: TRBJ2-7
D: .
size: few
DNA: TGTGCCAGCAGTCGACAGGTGGACTCCGAGCAGTACTTC
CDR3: CASSRQVDSEQYF

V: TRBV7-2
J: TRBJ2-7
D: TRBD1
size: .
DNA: TGTGCCAGCAGCTTATACTCGGGACAGGGTGTTTACGAGCAGTACTTC
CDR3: CASSLYSGQGVYEQYF

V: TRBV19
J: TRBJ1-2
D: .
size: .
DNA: TGTGCCAGTAAACCGGGGGGACGCTATGGCTACACCTTC
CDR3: CASKPGGRYGYTF

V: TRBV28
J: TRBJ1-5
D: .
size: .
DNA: TGTGCCAGCAGTGGGGACTTTAACCAGCCCCAGCATTTT
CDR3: CASSGDFNQPQHF

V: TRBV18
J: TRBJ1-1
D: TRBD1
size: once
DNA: TGTGCCAGCTCACAGGGGGCAGGGGGGACTGAAGCTTTCTTT
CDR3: CASSQGAGGTEAFF

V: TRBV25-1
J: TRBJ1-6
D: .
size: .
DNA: TGTGCCAGCACCCCACAGGGTGGAAGTTCACCCCTCCACTTT
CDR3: CASTPQGGSSPLHF

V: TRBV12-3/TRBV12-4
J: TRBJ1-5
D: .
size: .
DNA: TGTGCCAGCAGTTTCTCCCGATTGGATCAGCCCCAGCATTTT
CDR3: CASSFSRLDQPQHF

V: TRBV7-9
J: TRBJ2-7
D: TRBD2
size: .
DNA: TGTGCCAGCAGCTTATCCCAAGCGGGACTGTCCTACGAGCAGTACTTC
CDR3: CASSLSQAGLSYEQYF

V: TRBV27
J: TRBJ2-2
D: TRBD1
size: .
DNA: TGTGCCACCAGTCCTAAGACAGGGAAGGTGGCCAACGGCGGGGAGCTGTTTTTT
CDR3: CATSPKTGKVANGGELFF

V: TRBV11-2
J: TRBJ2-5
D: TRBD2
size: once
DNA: TGTGCCAGCAGCTCCAGACTAGCGGGAGTAGAGACCCAGTACTTC
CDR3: CASSSRLAGVETQYF

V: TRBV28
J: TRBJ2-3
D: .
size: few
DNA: TGTGCCAGCAATGCACCGGGGCGTCGAGCAGATACGCAGTATTTT
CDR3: CASNAPGRRADTQYF

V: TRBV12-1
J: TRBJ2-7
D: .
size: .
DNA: TGTGCCAGCAGCCTACGGAAGAGGGGGGGTTTTTACTTC
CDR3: CASSLRKRGGFYF

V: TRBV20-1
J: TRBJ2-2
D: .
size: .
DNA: TGCAGTGTGGGGGCGCGAATCGGCGGGGAGCTGTTTTTT
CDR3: CSVGARIGGELFF

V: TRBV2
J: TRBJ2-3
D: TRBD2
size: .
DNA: TGTGCCAGCAGTAGACTAGCGGGCTACACAGATACGCAGTATTTT
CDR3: CASSRLAGYTDTQYF

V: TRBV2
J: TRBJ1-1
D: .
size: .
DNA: TGTGCCAGCATGTACAGACGGACTGAAGCTTTCTTT
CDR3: CASMYRRTEAFF

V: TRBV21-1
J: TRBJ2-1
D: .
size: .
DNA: TGTGCCAGTAGGGGCCGATTCCCCCGATACAATGAGCAGTTCTTC
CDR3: CASRGRFPRYNEQFF

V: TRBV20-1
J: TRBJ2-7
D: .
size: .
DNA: TGCAGTGCTAGTCCCATTAGCGGAACCTACGAGCAGTACTTC
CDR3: CSASPISGTYEQYF

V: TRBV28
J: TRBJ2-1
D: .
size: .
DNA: TGTGCCAGCAGTTCTCGGTTCCGAGAGTTCTACAATGAGCAGTTCTTC
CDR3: CASSSRFREFYNEQFF

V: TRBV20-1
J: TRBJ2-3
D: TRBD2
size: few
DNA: TGCAGTGCTAGAGATCTTCTAGCGGGAGGTCATACGCAGTATTTT
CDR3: CSARDLLAGGHTQYF

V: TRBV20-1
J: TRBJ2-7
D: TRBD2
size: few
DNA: TGCGCCCAGAGGAGCGGGAGCTACGAGCAGTACTTC
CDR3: CAQRSGSYEQYF

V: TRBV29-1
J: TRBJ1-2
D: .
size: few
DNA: TGCAGCGTTGACGGGGGAGGATGGGGTGGCTACACCTTC
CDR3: CSVDGGGWGGYTF

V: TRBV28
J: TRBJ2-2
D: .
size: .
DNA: TGTGCCAGTGTAAACAGGGTAGCCGGGGAGCTGTTTTTT
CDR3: CASVNRVAGELFF